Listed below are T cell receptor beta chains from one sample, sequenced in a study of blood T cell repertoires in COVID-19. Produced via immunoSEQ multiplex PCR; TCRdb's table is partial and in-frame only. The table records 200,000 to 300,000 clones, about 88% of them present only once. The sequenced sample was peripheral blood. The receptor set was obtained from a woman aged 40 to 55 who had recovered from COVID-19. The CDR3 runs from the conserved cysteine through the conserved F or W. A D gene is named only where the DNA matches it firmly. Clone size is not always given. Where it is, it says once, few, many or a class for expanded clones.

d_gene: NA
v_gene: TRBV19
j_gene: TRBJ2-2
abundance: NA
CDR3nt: TGTGCCAGTAGCCCCCCCGTGGCGGGACCCCCCGGGTACACCGGGGAGCTGTTTTTT
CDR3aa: CASSPPVAGPPGYTGELFF

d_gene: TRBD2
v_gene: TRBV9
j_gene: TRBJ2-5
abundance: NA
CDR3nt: TGTGCCAGCAGCGTAGCCGCTAGCGGGAGGGCCGGGGAGACCCAGTACTTC
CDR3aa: CASSVAASGRAGETQYF

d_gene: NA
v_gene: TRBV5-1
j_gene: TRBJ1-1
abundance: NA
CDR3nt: TGCGCCAGCAGCTTGGGGGGGACAACCGAAGCTTTCTTT
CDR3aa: CASSLGGTTEAFF

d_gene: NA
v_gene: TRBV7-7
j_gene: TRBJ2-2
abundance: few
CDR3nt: TGTGCTAGCAGCTGGGTGTTTGGCCAGGAGAACACCGGGGAGCTGTTTTTT
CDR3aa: CASSWVFGQENTGELFF

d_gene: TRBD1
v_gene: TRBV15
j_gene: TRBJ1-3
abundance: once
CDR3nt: TGTGCCACCAGCAGAGGGGGGCAGGGGGCCGGAAACACCATATATTTT
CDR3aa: CATSRGGQGAGNTIYF

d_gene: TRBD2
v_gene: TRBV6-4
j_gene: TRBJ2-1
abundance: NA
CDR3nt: TGTGCCAGCAGTGACGGTCGGGGGGGGCCATACAATGAGCAGTTCTTC
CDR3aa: CASSDGRGGPYNEQFF

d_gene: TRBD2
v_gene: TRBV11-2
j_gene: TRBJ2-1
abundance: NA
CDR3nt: TGTGCCAGCAGCTTAGAAAGACTAGCGGGAGGGGGTGAGCAGTTCTTC
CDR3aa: CASSLERLAGGGEQFF

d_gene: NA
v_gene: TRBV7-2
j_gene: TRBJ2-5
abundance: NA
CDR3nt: TGTGCCAGCAGCCCACTGGGGGGTTCGGAGACCCAGTACTTC
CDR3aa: CASSPLGGSETQYF

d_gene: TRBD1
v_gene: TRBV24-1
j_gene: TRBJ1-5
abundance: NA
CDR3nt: TGTGCCACCAGTGACCCGGACAGGGGGAGCAATCAGCCCCAGCATTTT
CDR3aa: CATSDPDRGSNQPQHF

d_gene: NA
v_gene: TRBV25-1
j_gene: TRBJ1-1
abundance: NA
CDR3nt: TGTGCCAGCAGCCTCGACAGTTCTGAAGCTTTCTTT
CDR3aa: CASSLDSSEAFF

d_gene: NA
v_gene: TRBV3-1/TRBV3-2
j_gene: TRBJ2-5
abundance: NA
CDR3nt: TGTGCCAGCAGCCCCCCCCACCGGGTAGCAGTCACTGAGACCCAGTACTTC
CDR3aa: CASSPPHRVAVTETQYF

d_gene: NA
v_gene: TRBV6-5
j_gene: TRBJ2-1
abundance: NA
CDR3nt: TGTGCCAGCACCCCCGGGGGGACATACAATGAGCAGTTCTTC
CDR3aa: CASTPGGTYNEQFF

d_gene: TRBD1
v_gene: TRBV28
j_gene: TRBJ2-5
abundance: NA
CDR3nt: TGTGCCAGCAGTCCACAGGGGGCCGGGGAGACCCAGTACTTC
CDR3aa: CASSPQGAGETQYF

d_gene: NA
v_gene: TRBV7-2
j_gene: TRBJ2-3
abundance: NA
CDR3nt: TGTGCCAGCAGCTTAGGCGGTAGCGGCAACACAGATACGCAGTATTTT
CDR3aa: CASSLGGSGNTDTQYF

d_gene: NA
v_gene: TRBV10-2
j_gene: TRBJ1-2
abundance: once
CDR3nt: TGCGCCAGCAGTGAGTCGACTGCTGCTCGGCTATATGGCTACACCTTC
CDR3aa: CASSESTAARLYGYTF

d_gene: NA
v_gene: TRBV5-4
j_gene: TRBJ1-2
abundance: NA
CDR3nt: TGTGCCAGCAGCTTGGGAGGACAAGGATCTAACTATGGCTACACCTTC
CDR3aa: CASSLGGQGSNYGYTF

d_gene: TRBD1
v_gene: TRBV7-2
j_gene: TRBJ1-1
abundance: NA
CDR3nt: TGTGCCAGCAGCTTAAGGGGGTGGGGACAGCTGAACACTGAAGCTTTCTTT
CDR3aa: CASSLRGWGQLNTEAFF

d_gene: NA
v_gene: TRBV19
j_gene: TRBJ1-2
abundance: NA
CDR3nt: TGTGCCAGTACCCCGGGGGGGGGCTATGGCTACACCTTC
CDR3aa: CASTPGGGYGYTF

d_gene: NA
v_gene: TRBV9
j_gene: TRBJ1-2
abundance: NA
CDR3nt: TGTGCCAGCAGCGCCCAACAACAGTCGGGCTACACCTTC
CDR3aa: CASSAQQQSGYTF

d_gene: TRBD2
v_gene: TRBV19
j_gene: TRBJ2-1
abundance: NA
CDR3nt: TGTGCCAGTACCCAGCTAGCGGTGTTCTTC
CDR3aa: CASTQLAVFF

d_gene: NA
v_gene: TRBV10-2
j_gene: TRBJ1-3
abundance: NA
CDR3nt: TGCGCCACTAGTGCGACCCCAGGGTTGCCCAGCTCTGGAAACACCATATATTTT
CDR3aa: CATSATPGLPSSGNTIYF

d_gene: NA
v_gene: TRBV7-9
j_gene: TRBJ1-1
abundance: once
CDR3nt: TGTGCCAGCAGCTTACCGACCACAGTGAACACTGAAGCTTTCTTT
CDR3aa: CASSLPTTVNTEAFF

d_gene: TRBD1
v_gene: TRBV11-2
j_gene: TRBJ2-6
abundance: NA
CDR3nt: TGTGCCAGCAGCAGACAGGGTTTTGGGGCCAACGTCCTGACTTTC
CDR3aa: CASSRQGFGANVLTF

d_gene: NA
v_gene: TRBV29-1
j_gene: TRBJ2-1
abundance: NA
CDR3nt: TGCAGCCAGTGGAGTAGGGGCAATGAGCAGTTCTTC
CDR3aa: CSQWSRGNEQFF

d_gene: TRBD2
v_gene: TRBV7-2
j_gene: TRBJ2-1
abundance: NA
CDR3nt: TGTGCCAGCAGCTTAGCCCGGACTAGCGGGAGACCCAATGAGCAGTTCTTC
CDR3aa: CASSLARTSGRPNEQFF

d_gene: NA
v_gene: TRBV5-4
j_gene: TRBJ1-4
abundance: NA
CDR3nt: TGTGCCACCGCTAACCATTGGAATGAAAAACTGTTTTTT
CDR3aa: CATANHWNEKLFF

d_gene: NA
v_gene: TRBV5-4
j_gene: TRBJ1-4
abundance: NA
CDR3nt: TGTGCCAGCAGCTGGTGGGGGGGTGAAAAACTGTTTTTT
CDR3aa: CASSWWGGEKLFF

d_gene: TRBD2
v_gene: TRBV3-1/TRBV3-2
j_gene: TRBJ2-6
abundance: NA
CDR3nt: TGTGCCAGCAGCCGCAGACTAGCGGGAGGGAGCTCTGGGGCCAACGTCCTGACTTTC
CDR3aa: CASSRRLAGGSSGANVLTF

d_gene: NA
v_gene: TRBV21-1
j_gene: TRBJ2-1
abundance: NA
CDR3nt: TGTGCCAGCAGCGCCAGCGGGAGAGCTCGGGCGGGGGAGCAGTTCTTC
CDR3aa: CASSASGRARAGEQFF

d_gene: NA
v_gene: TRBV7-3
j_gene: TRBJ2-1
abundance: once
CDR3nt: TGTGCCAGCAGCCGAAGCGGAGGCGGCTTCAATGAGCAGTTCTTC
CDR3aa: CASSRSGGGFNEQFF

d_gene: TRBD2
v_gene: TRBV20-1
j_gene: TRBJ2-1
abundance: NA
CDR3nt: TGCAGTGCTAGTAGGTTAGCGGGATACAATGAGCAGTTCTTC
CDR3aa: CSASRLAGYNEQFF

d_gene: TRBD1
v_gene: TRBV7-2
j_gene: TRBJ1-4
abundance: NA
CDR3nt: TGTGCCAGCAGCCATCCCGACAGGGTTGGAAAACTGTTTTTT
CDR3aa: CASSHPDRVGKLFF

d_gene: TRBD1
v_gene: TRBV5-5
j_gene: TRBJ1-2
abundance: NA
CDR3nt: TGTGCCAGCAGCCGGGACAGCCCCTGGGGCTACACCTTC
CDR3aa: CASSRDSPWGYTF

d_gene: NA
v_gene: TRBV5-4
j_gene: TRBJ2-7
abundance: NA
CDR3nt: TGTGCCAGCAGCTTCCCACAGGCGCCCCGGTACGAGCAGTACTTC
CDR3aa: CASSFPQAPRYEQYF

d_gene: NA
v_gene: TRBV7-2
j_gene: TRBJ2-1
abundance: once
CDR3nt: TGTGCCAGCAGCTTATCGCCCGGGTCCAATGAGCAGTTCTTC
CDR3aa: CASSLSPGSNEQFF